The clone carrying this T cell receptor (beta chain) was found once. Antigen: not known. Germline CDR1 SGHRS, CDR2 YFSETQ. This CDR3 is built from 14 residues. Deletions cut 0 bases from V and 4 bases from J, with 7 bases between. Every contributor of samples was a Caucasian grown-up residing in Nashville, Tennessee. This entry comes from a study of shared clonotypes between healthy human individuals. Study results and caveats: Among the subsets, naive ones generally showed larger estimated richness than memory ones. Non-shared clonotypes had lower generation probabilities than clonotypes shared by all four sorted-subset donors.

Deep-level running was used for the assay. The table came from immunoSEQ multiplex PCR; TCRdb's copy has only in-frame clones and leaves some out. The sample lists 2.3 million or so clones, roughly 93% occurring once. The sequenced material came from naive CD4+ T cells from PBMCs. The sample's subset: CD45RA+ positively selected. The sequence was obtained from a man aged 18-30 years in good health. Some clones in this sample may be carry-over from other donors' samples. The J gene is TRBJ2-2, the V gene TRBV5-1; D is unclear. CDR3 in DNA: TGCGCCAGCAGCTTGGAAAATCCCACCGGGGAGCTGTTTTTT. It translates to CASSLENPTGELFF.